This T cell receptor beta chain was obtained from a study of brain T cells in children with intractable seizures. The assay was immunoSEQ multiplex PCR, and TCRdb's table has in-frame clones only and misses some. The table records 95,000 to 120,000 clones, roughly 92% of them present only once. The CDR3 loop spans 16 amino acids. Trimming took 3 bases from V and 2 from J, leaving 16 bases between them. From germline, CDR1 is LNHDA and CDR2 SQIVND (reference sequence). Sequencing was limited to surgery cases with top T cell transcript signatures in brain tissue. Patients received at least one anti-epileptic drug before surgery. Of note for this clone: Its target is not known.

Notes on the study in general: Patients' HCMV serostatus was unknown; virus specificity rests on CDR3 similarity alone.

The chain uses TRBV19 and TRBJ1-2; maybe TRBD1 (5 bases). Sequenced here: peripheral blood, sampled at surgery. This receptor was taken from a boy less than two years old with hemimegalencephaly and intractable seizures. CDR3 in amino acids: CASSIGFGGGNYGYTF. CDR3 DNA: TGTGCCAGTAGTATCGGGTTCGGGGGTGGGAACTATGGCTACACCTTC.